The source of this TCR beta chain is a study of blood T cell repertoires in COVID-19. Across the study: Acute and convalescent COVID-19 samples came from the United States, Italy and Spain. From T cells, B-cell-depleted T cells, or PBMCs came the material, which was cDNA or gDNA.

The CDR3 has 15 amino acids. Germline V gene data show CDR1 as WSHSY and CDR2 as SAAADI. Trimming left V 7 bases short and J 1 base short, with 17 bases between. Authors' analysis steps: Amplification with reference gene primers provided the estimates of nucleated cell counts. TCRdb's copy holds only in-frame clones and misses some; the assay was immunoSEQ multiplex PCR. That table furnishes V, J and clone size, whereas the DNA furnished D and trimming. The top ten hold about 40% of the sample, which has more than 65,000 clones, about 70% seen once. Material: peripheral blood. J is TRBJ2-7 and V is TRBV10-2, with D tentatively TRBD2 (7 bases). This TCR came from a woman in her 70s with acute or convalescent COVID-19. The CDR3 DNA sequence: TGCGCCAGCACCAAACAAGGGGGGGATTCCTACGAGCAGTACTTC. It yields the protein CASTKQGGDSYEQYF.